This section outlines one T cell receptor beta chain sequence together with its context. The length of the CDR3 is 15 residues. After removal of 1 base from V and 1 base from J, the junction contained 4 bases not matched to a gene. Germline CDR1 SGHRS, CDR2 YFSETQ. Using immunoSEQ multiplex PCR, the repertoire was profiled, and TCRdb retains in-frame clones only, with some absent. The sample holds around 71,000 clones, about 94% seen once. The record originates from a study of cytomegalovirus exposure and HLA in healthy donors. The sequencing input was PBMCs. The chain joins TRBV5-1 to TRBJ2-5; 7 bases match TRBD1. The TCR comes from a man aged 18 to 35 in good health and CMV-seropositive. CDR3 nucleotide sequence: TGCGCCAGCAGCTTGTATGGGGACAGCCAAGAGACCCAGTACTTC. It encodes CASSLYGDSQETQYF.